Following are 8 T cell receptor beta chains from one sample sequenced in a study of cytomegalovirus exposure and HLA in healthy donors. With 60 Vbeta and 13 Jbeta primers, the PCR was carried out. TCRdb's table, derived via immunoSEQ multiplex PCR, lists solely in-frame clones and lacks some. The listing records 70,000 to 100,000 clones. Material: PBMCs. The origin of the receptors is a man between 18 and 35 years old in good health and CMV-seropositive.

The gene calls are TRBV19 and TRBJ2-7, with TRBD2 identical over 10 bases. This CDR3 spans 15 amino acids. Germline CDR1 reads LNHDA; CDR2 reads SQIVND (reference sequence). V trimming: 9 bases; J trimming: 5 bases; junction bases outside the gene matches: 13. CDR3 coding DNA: TGTGCCAGCAGTGGGGAAGCGGGGGGGCTCGACGAGCAGTACTTC. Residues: CASSGEAGGLDEQYF.

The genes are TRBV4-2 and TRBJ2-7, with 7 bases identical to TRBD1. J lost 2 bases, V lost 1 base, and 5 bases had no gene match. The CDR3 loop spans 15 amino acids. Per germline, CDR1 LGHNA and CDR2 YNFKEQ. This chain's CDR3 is CASSQAATGPYEQYF. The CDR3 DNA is TGTGCCAGCAGCCAAGCCGCGACAGGGCCCTACGAGCAGTACTTC.

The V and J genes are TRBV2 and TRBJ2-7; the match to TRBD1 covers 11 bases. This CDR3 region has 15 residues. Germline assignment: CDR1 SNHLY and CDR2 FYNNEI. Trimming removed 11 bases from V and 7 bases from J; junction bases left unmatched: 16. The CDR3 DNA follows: TGTGCCGACTCGACCGGGACAGGGGGTATATGGGAGCAGTACTTC. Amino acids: CADSTGTGGIWEQYF.

CDR3 sequence (DNA): TGTGCCAGCAGTTATCCAGGACACCAGTTTGGCTACGAGCAGTACTTC. Its translation is CASSYPGHQFGYEQYF. The chain joins TRBV28 to TRBJ2-7, with D perhaps matching TRBD1 (5 bases). The CDR3 has 16 residues. V was pared by 4 bases and J by 3 bases, with 19 bases between. Germline V gene lookup returns CDR1 MDHEN and CDR2 SYDVKM.

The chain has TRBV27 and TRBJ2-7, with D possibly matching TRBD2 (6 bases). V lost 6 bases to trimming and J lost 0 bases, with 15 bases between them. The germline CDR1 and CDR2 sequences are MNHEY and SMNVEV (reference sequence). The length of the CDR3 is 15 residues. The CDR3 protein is CASRPAGLFSYEQYF. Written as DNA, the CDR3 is TGTGCCAGCAGACCAGCGGGCCTATTCTCCTACGAGCAGTACTTC.

The CDR3 DNA sequence: TGTGCCAGCAGCCTCGACGACAGGAATTCACCCCTCCACTTT. It codes for CASSLDDRNSPLHF. This rearrangement joins TRBV11-2 to TRBJ1-6; possibly TRBD1 for D (6 bases). The germline gives CDR1 SGHAT, CDR2 FQNNGV. CDR3 size: 14 residues. Trimming removed 5 bases from V and 7 bases from J, with 12 bases in between.

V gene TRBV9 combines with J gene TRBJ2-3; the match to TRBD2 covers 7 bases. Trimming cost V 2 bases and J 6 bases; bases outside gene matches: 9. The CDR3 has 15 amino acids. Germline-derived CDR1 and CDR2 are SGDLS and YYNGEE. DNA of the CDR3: TGTGCCAGCAGCGTTTCCGGGACTAAGGGCGATACGCAGTATTTT. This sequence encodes CASSVSGTKGDTQYF.

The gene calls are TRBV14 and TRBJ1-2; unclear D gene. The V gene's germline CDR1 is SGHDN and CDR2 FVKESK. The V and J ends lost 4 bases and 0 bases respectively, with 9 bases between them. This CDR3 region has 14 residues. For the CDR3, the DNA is TGTGCCAGCAGCCGCCAGGAAGCTAACTATGGCTACACCTTC. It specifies CASSRQEANYGYTF.